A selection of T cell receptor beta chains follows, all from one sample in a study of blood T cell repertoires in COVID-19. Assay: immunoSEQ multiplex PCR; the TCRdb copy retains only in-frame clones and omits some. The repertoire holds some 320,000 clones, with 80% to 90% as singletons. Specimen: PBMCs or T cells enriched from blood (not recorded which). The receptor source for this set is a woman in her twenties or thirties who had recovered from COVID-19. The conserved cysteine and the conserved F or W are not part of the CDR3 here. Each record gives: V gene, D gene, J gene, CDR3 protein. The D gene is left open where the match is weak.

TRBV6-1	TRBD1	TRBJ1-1	ASSEGTGGRTEAF
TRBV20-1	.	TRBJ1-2	SAMDMYGYT
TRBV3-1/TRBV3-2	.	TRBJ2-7	ASSQAYEQY
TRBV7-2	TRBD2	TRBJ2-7	ASSLDGLAGLYEQY
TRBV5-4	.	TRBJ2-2	ASSPAAGVANTGELF
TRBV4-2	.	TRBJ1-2	ASSQDLVGADGYT
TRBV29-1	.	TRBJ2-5	TVLGETQY
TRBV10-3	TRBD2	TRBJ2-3	ATSFSGVADTQY
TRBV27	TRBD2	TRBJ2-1	ASSSLANSGGMYNEQF
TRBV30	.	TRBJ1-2	AWSVMRDLGYT
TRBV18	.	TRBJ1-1	ASSPGRGRTDTEAF
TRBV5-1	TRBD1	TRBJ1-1	ASSVDRADTEAF
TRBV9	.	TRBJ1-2	ASSPRGYGYT
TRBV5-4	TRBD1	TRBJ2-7	ASSSTGTDYEQY
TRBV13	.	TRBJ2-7	ASSLGTDEQY
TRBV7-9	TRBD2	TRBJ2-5	ASSPLAGGSETQY
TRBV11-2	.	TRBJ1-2	ASSLESGIYGYT
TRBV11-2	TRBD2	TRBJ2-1	ASSLVAGRAGYNEQF
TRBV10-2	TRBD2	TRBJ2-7	ASSEGLAYYEQY
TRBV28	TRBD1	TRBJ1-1	ASSSQGARSTEAF
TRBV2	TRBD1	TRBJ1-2	ASSQTGPGGYT
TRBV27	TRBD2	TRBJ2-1	ASSYAPEVSGVTNEQF
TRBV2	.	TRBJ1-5	ASSGGQSFYSNQPQH
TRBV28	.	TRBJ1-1	ASRTGWSTL
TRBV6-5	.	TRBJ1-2	ASSYGGYGYT
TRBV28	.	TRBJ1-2	ASSLQDYGYT
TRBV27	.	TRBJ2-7	ASSLGSGGQIYEQY
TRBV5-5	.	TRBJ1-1	ASTLSVNTEAF
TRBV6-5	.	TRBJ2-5	ASSPNLQTQY
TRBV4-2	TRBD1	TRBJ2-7	ASSVQGGYEQY
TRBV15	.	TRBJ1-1	ATSRDRNLNTEAF
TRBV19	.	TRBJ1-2	ASSIFFRGSLYGYT
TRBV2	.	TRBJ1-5	ASSHPDSPNQPQH
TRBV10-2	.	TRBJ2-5	ASSEQGRGTQY
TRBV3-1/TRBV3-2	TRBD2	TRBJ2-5	ASSQDWDSGGTQY
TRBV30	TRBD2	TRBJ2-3	AWTAGGDTQY
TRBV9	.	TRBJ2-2	ASSVRLGGTGELF
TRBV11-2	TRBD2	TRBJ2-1	ASSLGSLAGIQEQF
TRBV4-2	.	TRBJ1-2	ASSPIPGGGPNYGYT
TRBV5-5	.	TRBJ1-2	ASSLDHTSNYGYT
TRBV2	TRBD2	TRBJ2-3	ASSGGTRRTMSTDTQY
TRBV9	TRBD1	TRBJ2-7	ASSVGTGRYSYEQY
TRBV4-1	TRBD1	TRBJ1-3	ASSLSRDRTGNTIY
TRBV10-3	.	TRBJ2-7	AISELGALATYEQY
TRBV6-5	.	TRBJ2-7	ASRETGWSYEQY
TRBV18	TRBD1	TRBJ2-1	ASSPSRSGTGVYNEQF
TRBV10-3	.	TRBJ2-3	AARKGTYSTDTQY